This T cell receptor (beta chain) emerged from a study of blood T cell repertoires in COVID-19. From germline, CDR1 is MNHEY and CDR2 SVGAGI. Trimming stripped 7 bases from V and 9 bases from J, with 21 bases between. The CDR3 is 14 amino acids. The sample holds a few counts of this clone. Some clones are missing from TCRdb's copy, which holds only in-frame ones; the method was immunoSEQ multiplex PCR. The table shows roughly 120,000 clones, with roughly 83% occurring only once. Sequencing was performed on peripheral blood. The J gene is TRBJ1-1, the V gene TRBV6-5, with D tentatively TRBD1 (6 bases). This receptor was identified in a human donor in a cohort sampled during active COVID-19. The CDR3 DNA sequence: TGTGCCAGCACGACAGGACCACAAGGGCAAAAAGCTTTCTTT. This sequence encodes CASTTGPQGQKAFF.